These 29 T cell receptor beta chains share one sample of origin, sequenced in a study of siplizumab effects on memory and regulatory T cells. Clones were sequenced by immunoSEQ multiplex PCR, and TCRdb holds only the in-frame ones, with some missing. This sample has some 65,000 clones, with 88% found just once. What was sequenced was Tregs sorted from blood. These receptors originate from a human donor in good health.

V usage is TRBV19 and J usage is TRBJ1-5; no clear D gene. This CDR3 is built from 14 residues. V lost 7 bases and J lost 0, with 10 bases in between. In germline, CDR1 is LNHDA, CDR2 SQIVND (reference sequence). The CDR3 coding sequence is TGTGCCAGTAACCCTTTCGATAGCAATCAGCCCCAGCATTTT. Translated: CASNPFDSNQPQHF.

V is TRBV7-1 and J is TRBJ2-7; 11 positions match TRBD1. TRBV7-1 is an ORF, with its function uncertain. CDR3 length equals 15 residues. V lost 5 bases to trimming and J lost 3 bases; unmatched junction nucleotides: 6. The CDR3 DNA is TGTGCCAGCAGCGCCACCGGGACAGGGGGCTACGAGCAGTACTTC. Protein sequence: CASSATGTGGYEQYF.

The J gene is TRBJ2-1, the V gene TRBV6-6; TRBD2 agrees at 9 bases. Germline CDR1 and CDR2: MNHNY and SVGAGI (reference sequence). CDR3 length: 16 residues. After removal of 5 bases from V and 6 bases from J, the junction contained 11 bases not matched to a gene. As DNA, the CDR3 is TGTGCCAGCAGTCCCTGGCCGCGGGAGGGTCGCAATGAGCAGTTCTTC. This translates into CASSPWPREGRNEQFF.

The chain uses TRBV11-1 and TRBJ2-5, with unresolved D. Per the germline V gene, CDR1 is SGHAT and CDR2 is FQDESV (reference sequence). The CDR3 length is 15 residues. The V and J ends lost 1 base and 2 bases respectively, with 11 bases between them. The CDR3 region has the DNA TGTGCCAGCAGCTTAGGCACGCCTTATCAAGAGACCCAGTACTTC. It encodes CASSLGTPYQETQYF.

V usage is TRBV28 and J usage is TRBJ2-5, with a weak D call TRBD1 (6 bases). The CDR3 is 13 residues long. Germline V lookup: CDR1 MDHEN, CDR2 SYDVKM. Trimming removed 6 bases at V and 5 bases at J, with 13 bases between. CDR3 in DNA: TGTGCCAGCAGACGATACAGGGAGGAGACCCAGTACTTC. Its protein is CASRRYREETQYF.

The V call is TRBV7-6, the J call TRBJ2-2, with 9 bases identical to TRBD2. V was pared by 5 bases and J by 2 bases, with 3 bases of the junction left unmatched. Germline CDR1 SGHVS, CDR2 FNYEAQ. This CDR3 comprises 15 residues. The CDR3 loop is CASSVSGRNTGELFF. The CDR3 region has the DNA TGTGCCAGCAGCGTTAGCGGGAGAAACACCGGGGAGCTGTTTTTT.

The V gene is TRBV5-1, the J gene TRBJ1-4; unclear D gene. CDR3 length: 13 amino acids. The V gene's germline CDR1 is SGHRS and CDR2 YFSETQ. Deletions cut 7 bases from V and 8 bases from J, with 15 bases between. The CDR3 DNA sequence: TGCGCCAGCTCCGGCGGGGTTGGGGAAAAACTGTTTTTT. Translating it yields CASSGGVGEKLFF.

The count of this clone is one. V is TRBV6-1 and J is TRBJ2-2; TRBD1 matches at 8 bases. Germline V gives CDR1 MNHNS, CDR2 SASEGT. V was clipped by 5 bases and J by 9 bases; unmatched bases: 8. The CDR3 length is 14 residues. DNA for the CDR3: TGTGCCAGCAGTTCATACAGGGGGGACAGGGAGCTGTTTTTT. Encoded protein: CASSSYRGDRELFF.

This rearrangement joins TRBV7-9 to TRBJ2-1, with a tentative D call TRBD1 (5 bases). The CDR3 sequence is 12 residues long. V was clipped by 5 bases and J by 8 bases, with 10 bases between them. Per germline, CDR1 SEHNR and CDR2 FQNEAQ (reference sequence). The CDR3 bases are TGTGCCAGCAGCCCAGGGATCGATGAGCAGTTCTTC. The encoded protein is CASSPGIDEQFF.

The chain combines TRBV7-8 with TRBJ2-7; 7 bases match TRBD1. Germline V gene lookup returns CDR1 SGHVS and CDR2 FQNEAQ. This CDR3 is built from 13 residues. V gave up 5 bases and J gave up 4 bases; unmatched junction bases: 5. The CDR3 nucleotides are TGTGCCAGCAGCCCCGACAGGGCGTACGAGCAGTACTTC. Its protein is CASSPDRAYEQYF.

V usage is TRBV27 and J usage is TRBJ2-1; 8 bases match TRBD2. V lost 7 bases to trimming and J lost 4 bases; unmatched junction nucleotides: 9. This CDR3 comprises 15 residues. The germline CDR1 and CDR2 sequences are MNHEY and SMNVEV (reference sequence). CDR3 amino acids: CASIRGGAEYNEQFF. The CDR3 DNA reads as TGTGCCAGCATCCGGGGGGGGGCAGAGTACAATGAGCAGTTCTTC.

The chain joins TRBV20-1 to TRBJ1-1; unclear D gene. Looked up from germline, CDR1 is DFQATT and CDR2 is SNEGSKA (reference sequence). The germline V and J ends were trimmed by 3 bases and 9 bases, with 11 bases remaining between them. The CDR3 covers 11 residues. The CDR3 here is CSASSGIQAFF. CDR3 sequence (DNA): TGCAGTGCTAGCTCCGGGATCCAAGCTTTCTTT.

The V and J genes are TRBV7-2 and TRBJ2-7; D not certain. Germline V gene data show CDR1 as SGHTA and CDR2 as FQGNSA. The CDR3 loop spans 14 amino acids. Trimming shortened V by 3 bases and J by 0 bases, and 9 bases separated the two germline ends. In DNA form, the CDR3 reads TGTGCCAGCAGCTTGGCCAGCCTCTCCTACGAGCAGTACTTC. As protein: CASSLASLSYEQYF. The full variable domain, its missing parts supplied by reference TRBV7-2 and TRBJ2-7, is GAGVSQSPSNKVTEKGKDVELRCDPISGHTALYWYRQSLGQGLEFLIYFQGNSAPDKSGLPSDRFSAERTGGSVSTLTIQRTQQEDSAVYLCASSLASLSYEQYFGPGTRLTVT.

The chain is built from TRBV5-1 and TRBJ1-2; D ambiguous. From germline, CDR1 is SGHRS and CDR2 YFSETQ. The V end was cut by 1 base, the J end by 7 bases, with 11 bases between. The CDR3 is made up of 13 amino acids. The CDR3 nucleotides read TGCGCCAGCAGCTTGAGTGGGGAGTCTGGCTACACCTTC. It is translated as CASSLSGESGYTF. The complete variable domain, with remaining parts taken from reference TRBV5-1 and TRBJ1-2, reads KAGVTQTPRYLIKTRGQQVTLSCSPISGHRSVSWYQQTPGQGLQFLFEYFSETQRNKGNFPGRFSGRQFSNSRSEMNVSTLELGDSALYLCASSLSGESGYTFGSGTRLTVV.

This clone showed up just once. V is TRBV30 and J is TRBJ2-1; 10 bases line up with TRBD2. Germline assignment: CDR1 GTSNPN and CDR2 SVGIG (reference sequence). CDR3 length: 16 amino acids. The trim removed 4 bases at V and 1 base at J, leaving 7 bases unmatched. This chain's CDR3 is CAWIKSSGRSYNEQFF. Here the CDR3 DNA reads TGTGCCTGGATAAAATCTAGCGGGAGATCCTACAATGAGCAGTTCTTC.

The CDR3 sequence: CSAQTGGGYTF. CDR3 sequence (DNA): TGCAGTGCTCAGACAGGGGGTGGCTACACCTTC. The V gene is TRBV20-1, the J gene TRBJ1-2, with 9 positions matching TRBD1. J was trimmed by 7 bases and V by 5 bases; bases with no gene match: 2. Germline loops: CDR1 DFQATT, CDR2 SNEGSKA (reference sequence). The CDR3 runs to 11 residues.

The rearrangement uses TRBV5-6 and TRBJ1-1; D gene unclear. The germline V and J ends were trimmed by 0 bases and 1 base, with 7 bases remaining between them. CDR1 and CDR2 (germline): SGHDT, YYEEEE. The CDR3 has 14 residues. The CDR3 here is CASSLGPGNTEAFF. The DNA of the CDR3 is TGTGCCAGCAGCTTGGGGCCGGGGAACACTGAAGCTTTCTTT.

The chain has TRBV18 and TRBJ2-2; D perhaps matches TRBD2 (6 bases). The V end was cut by 6 bases, the J end by 7 bases, with 21 bases between. The CDR3 is 16 residues long. Germline CDR1 is KGHSH and CDR2 is LQKENI. The CDR3: CASSDFRGTGSGELFF. The CDR3 DNA follows: TGTGCCAGCTCGGATTTTCGCGGGACCGGGAGCGGGGAGCTGTTTTTT. The entire variable domain, with the rest obtained from reference TRBV18 and TRBJ2-2, is as follows: NAGVMQNPRHLVRRRGQEARLRCSPMKGHSHVYWYRQLPEEGLKFMVYLQKENIIDESGMPKERFSAEFPKEGPSILRIQQVVRGDSAAYFCASSDFRGTGSGELFFGEGSRLTVL.

The rearrangement uses TRBV11-3 and TRBJ2-7; TRBD2 might be the D (5 bases). CDR1 SGHNT and CDR2 YENEEA come from the germline V gene. Trimming took off 4 bases at V and 3 bases at J, with 16 bases between the two ends. CDR3 length: 15 amino acids. The CDR3, as DNA: TGTGCCAGCAGCTCGGACTGGGATGTGAACTACGAGCAGTACTTC. Its protein is CASSSDWDVNYEQYF.

V gene TRBV11-3 combines with J gene TRBJ2-5; tentative D call: TRBD1 (6 bases). With 5 bases removed from V and 0 bases from J, the gap between germline ends came to 22 bases. CDR3 length: 18 amino acids. In germline, CDR1 is SGHNT, CDR2 YENEEA. For the CDR3, the DNA is TGTGCCAGCAGCCAAACCTTAGGGGGAGCCAAGTACCAAGAGACCCAGTACTTC. Protein sequence: CASSQTLGGAKYQETQYF.

V gene TRBV5-1 combines with J gene TRBJ1-1; the D is unclear. The V end lost 5 bases, the J end lost 7 bases, and 12 bases lay between the germline ends. The V gene's germline CDR1 is SGHRS and CDR2 YFSETQ. This CDR3 spans 12 amino acids. The CDR3 bases are TGCGCCAGCAGATCGGTCGGAAATGAAGCTTTCTTT. Amino acid sequence: CASRSVGNEAFF.

The chain couples TRBV7-2 to TRBJ2-1; TRBD2 matches at 11 bases. CDR3 length: 15 amino acids. With V trimmed by 5 bases and J by 4 bases, 4 bases remained unmatched. Germline CDR1 and CDR2: SGHTA and FQGNSA. The CDR3, as DNA: TGTGCCAGCAGCCAAATAGCGGGAGGGTACAATGAGCAGTTCTTC. It translates to CASSQIAGGYNEQFF. The full variable domain, with the rest looked up from reference TRBV7-2 and TRBJ2-1, is GAGVSQSPSNKVTEKGKDVELRCDPISGHTALYWYRQSLGQGLEFLIYFQGNSAPDKSGLPSDRFSAERTGGSVSTLTIQRTQQEDSAVYLCASSQIAGGYNEQFFGPGTRLTVL.

V is TRBV9 and J is TRBJ2-3; D not resolved. With 2 bases removed from V and 2 bases from J, the gap between germline ends came to 9 bases. Looked up from germline, CDR1 is SGDLS and CDR2 is YYNGEE. The CDR3 is 14 residues long. In DNA, the CDR3 is TGTGCCAGCAGCGTGGCGTCCCTCACAGATACGCAGTATTTT. Its protein is CASSVASLTDTQYF. Supplemented by reference TRBV9 and TRBJ2-3, the full variable domain reads DSGVTQTPKHLITATGQRVTLRCSPRSGDLSVYWYQQSLDQGLQFLIQYYNGEERAKGNILERFSAQQFPDLHSELNLSSLELGDSALYFCASSVASLTDTQYFGPGTRLTVL.

This clone was recorded only once. The chain recombines TRBV5-4 with TRBJ2-7; D gene uncertain. This CDR3 is 12 amino acids long. V shed 4 bases and J shed 2 bases, with 7 bases lying between them. CDR1 is SGHNT and CDR2 is YYREEE in the germline V gene (reference sequence). CDR3 DNA sequence: TGTGCCAGCAGCAAATCTCCCTACGAGCAGTACTTC. It specifies CASSKSPYEQYF.

The chain carries TRBV27 and TRBJ1-2, with no clear D. This CDR3 is 14 amino acids long. CDR1 and CDR2 (germline): MNHEY, SMNVEV (reference sequence). Deletions cut 2 bases from V and 5 bases from J, with 12 bases between. This chain's CDR3 is CASSLTWIGYGYTF. The DNA of the CDR3 is TGTGCCAGCAGTTTAACGTGGATCGGGTATGGCTACACCTTC.

CDR3 sequence reads: CASTRGVNNEQFF. Written as DNA, the CDR3 is TGTGCCAGCACCCGGGGGGTTAACAATGAGCAGTTCTTC. V is TRBV28 and J is TRBJ2-1; 7 bases are a match to TRBD2. The CDR3 length is 13 residues. Trimming removed 7 bases from V and 5 bases from J; junction bases left unmatched: 5. The germline gives CDR1 MDHEN, CDR2 SYDVKM. The full variable domain, rest sourced from reference TRBV28 and TRBJ2-1, is DVKVTQSSRYLVKRTGEKVFLECVQDMDHENMFWYRQDPGLGLRLIYFSYDVKMKEKGDIPEGYSVSREKKERFSLILESASTNQTSMYLCASTRGVNNEQFFGPGTRLTVL.

The chain links TRBV11-3 to TRBJ1-1; D unclear. The V end was cut by 2 bases, the J end by 7 bases, with 14 bases between. Germline CDR1 and CDR2: SGHNT and YENEEA. CDR3 length: 14 residues. The CDR3, as DNA: TGTGCCAGCAGCTTAAGTGTCGGTTTTGGTGAAGCTTTCTTT. Protein sequence: CASSLSVGFGEAFF.

The chain links TRBV6-1 to TRBJ2-1, with TRBD1 matching over 7 bases. V gave up 2 bases and J gave up 4 bases; unmatched junction bases: 5. The length of the CDR3 is 15 residues. Per the germline V gene, CDR1 is MNHNS and CDR2 is SASEGT. The DNA of the CDR3 is TGTGCCAGCAGTGAACAGGGGACAGCATACAATGAGCAGTTCTTC. Translating gives CASSEQGTAYNEQFF.

This sequence joins TRBV6-6 and TRBJ1-1; unclear D gene. The V gene lost 3 bases and the J gene lost 5 bases, with 16 bases spanning the gap. This CDR3 comprises 15 residues. The V gene's germline CDR1 is MNHNY and CDR2 SVGAGI (reference sequence). The CDR3 sequence is CASSYATDLDTEAFF. The CDR3 DNA reads as TGTGCCAGCAGTTATGCTACAGATTTAGATACTGAAGCTTTCTTT.